A single sample is the source of the 9 T cell receptor beta chains below, sequenced in a study of CD8+ T cells in alopecia areata. Treatment: oral pan-JAK inhibitor, 5-10 mg twice daily. The sequencing template was cDNA reverse transcribed from extracted RNA. This table comes from immunoSEQ multiplex PCR, and its TCRdb copy is limited to in-frame clones, with some not included. This table holds roughly 150,000 clones, around 50% found once. Sequencing used CD8+ T cells sorted from blood, obtained at week 4, from a patient treated with tofacitinib. Receptors were obtained from a human donor with alopecia areata.

This chain connects TRBV2 to TRBJ2-1, with D possibly being TRBD1 or TRBD2 (5 bases each). Looked up from germline, CDR1 is SNHLY and CDR2 is FYNNEI. V dropped 4 bases and J dropped 6 bases, with 7 bases sitting between them. This CDR3 spans 12 amino acids. The CDR3 protein is CASSGGSNEQFF. The CDR3 DNA follows: TGTGCCAGCAGTGGGGGGAGCAATGAGCAGTTCTTC.

This clone has ten or more counts. This rearrangement joins TRBV6-4 to TRBJ2-3; TRBD1 matches at 8 bases. With V trimmed by 6 bases and J by 5 bases, 10 bases remained unmatched. Germline CDR1 is MRHNA and CDR2 is SNTAGT. The CDR3 contains 15 residues. The CDR3 spells CASSPGQGEGDTQYF. CDR3 DNA sequence: TGTGCCAGCAGCCCAGGACAGGGAGAGGGAGATACGCAGTATTTT.

This clone has more than one count but fewer than ten. The rearrangement uses TRBV5-1 and TRBJ2-1; a possible D gene is TRBD2 (5 bases). CDR1 SGHRS and CDR2 YFSETQ come from the germline V gene. The CDR3 totals 17 residues. Trimming removed 0 bases from V and 4 bases from J, with 17 bases in between. CDR3 loop: CASSLGGGWAEYNEQFF. Here the CDR3 DNA reads TGCGCCAGCAGCTTGGGCGGCGGGTGGGCGGAGTACAATGAGCAGTTCTTC.

The chain joins TRBV15 to TRBJ2-2; unclear D gene. Between the trimmed V and J ends, which lost 9 bases and 6 bases, there was a span of 14 bases. The germline gives CDR1 LNHNV, CDR2 YYDKDF (reference sequence). The CDR3 has 13 residues. This CDR3 is CATYLDESGELFF. The CDR3 nucleotides are TGTGCCACTTATCTCGACGAGTCCGGGGAGCTGTTTTTT.

This clone was picked up a small number of times. The chain carries TRBV6-5 and TRBJ2-2; D possibly corresponds to TRBD1 (5 bases). The CDR3 loop spans 15 amino acids. Deletions cut 3 bases from V and 4 bases from J, with 12 bases between. Germline V gene data show CDR1 as MNHEY and CDR2 as SVGAGI. CDR3 region: CASSYKGPGTGELFF. As DNA, the CDR3 is TGTGCCAGCAGTTATAAGGGGCCGGGCACCGGGGAGCTGTTTTTT.

Regarding this clone: A clone one base away is much larger, so this may be a read error. The chain combines TRBV2 with TRBJ2-2; D is uncertain. Germline loops: CDR1 SNHLY, CDR2 FYNNEI. The length of the CDR3 is 12 residues. V was shortened by 4 bases and J by 5 bases, with 5 bases between the two germline ends. This CDR3 reads CASSGNTGELFF. CDR3 in DNA: TGTGCCAGCAGTGGGAATACCGGGGAGCTGTTTTTT.

The DNA for the CDR3 is TGTGCCACCAGCAGAGATTTAGCGGGGGGACGAGAGACCCAGTACTTC. This codes for CATSRDLAGGRETQYF. V and J are TRBV15 and TRBJ2-5, with 10 bases matching TRBD2. Per the germline V gene, CDR1 is LNHNV and CDR2 is YYDKDF (reference sequence). There are 16 residues in the CDR3. J lost 4 bases, V lost 0 bases, and 5 bases had no gene match.

V gene TRBV30 combines with J gene TRBJ1-1; 7 nucleotides match TRBD1. From germline, CDR1 is GTSNPN and CDR2 SVGIG (reference sequence). The CDR3 spans 13 residues. J lost 1 base, V lost 1 base, and 0 bases had no gene match. The CDR3: CAWSGDRNTEAFF. As DNA, the CDR3 is TGTGCCTGGAGTGGGGACAGGAACACTGAAGCTTTCTTT.

The V call is TRBV12-5, the J call TRBJ1-2; D gene uncertain. CDR3 length equals 12 residues. V lost 1 base and J lost 5, with 5 bases in between. Germline-derived CDR1 and CDR2 are LGHNT and FRNRAP. The CDR3 spells CASGLGTYGYTF. In DNA form, the CDR3 reads TGTGCTAGTGGTTTGGGGACTTATGGCTACACCTTC. Filled out from reference TRBV12-5 and TRBJ1-2, the complete variable domain reads DARVTQTPRHKVTEMGQEVTMRCQPILGHNTVFWYRQTMMQGLELLAYFRNRAPLDDSGMPKDRFSAEMPDATLATLKIQPSEPRDSAVYFCASGLGTYGYTFGSGTRLTVV.